This T cell receptor (beta chain) was sequenced during a study of cytomegalovirus exposure and HLA in healthy donors (dated by TCRdb to about 2017). As for the study more broadly: According to an earlier analysis of 587 of the donors, some 170 million T cells yielded roughly 100 million unique TCR beta sequences and 250 to 350 Gb of sequence data. About 330 gigabases of sequencing data and roughly 81 million unique TCR sequences made up an early release that covered roughly 670 HLA-typed donors. Of the approximately 400 genotyped donors, 70% to 90% were placed in the genetic ancestry cluster associated with self-reported Caucasian donors. The study was designed to test whether signatures of past pathogen exposure could be identified by cataloging public T cell receptors. The T cell repertoires of several hundred subjects were profiled by immunosequencing and related to cytomegalovirus serostatus. Along with the roughly 710-subject first cohort, a separate validation cohort of over a hundred different subjects was used. To predict cytomegalovirus infection status, the study combined high-throughput TCR immunosequencing, statistical association of individual TCRs with disease status, and machine learning. A later analysis re-examined previously published TCR beta repertoires from 500 to 700 donors and added high-resolution HLA genotyping to investigate patterns of TCR occurrence. Rather than using new phenotypic data, the later analysis identified candidate immune exposures from TCR beta sequences and from how often those sequences occurred across donors. An earlier analysis of several hundred of the donors used high-throughput TCR beta sequencing to judge whether each TCR beta V gene segment behaved as functional or pseudogenic. Donor age, sex, ethnicity and CMV serostatus were compiled together with the repertoire data. A later genetic analysis took genome-wide SNP genotypes for about three fifths of the 666 donors and used that subset as a discovery cohort. All discovery cohort repertoires had been generated using a single sequencing platform. HLA typing covered class I and class II loci at four-digit resolution. Typing coverage varied by locus: roughly 629-640 donors for A, B, C, DRB1 and DQB1; under 550 for DQA1; nearly 610 for DPA1; roughly 450 for DPB1. Roughly 5 DR-DQ haplotypes were handled as single units for association and clustering, since linkage in the cohort was strong. Among 350 to 400 genotyped donors of the cohort, an average of around 240,000 unique TCR beta nucleotide sequences were sequenced per donor, around 20% of them non-productive.

Remarks on this clone: Its cognate antigen has yet to be identified. No base quality information exists; no much larger clone differs at one position.

Library method: the immunoSEQ multiplex PCR assay. For the multiplex PCR, a mixture combining 60 forward primers for TCR Vbeta segments and 13 reverse primers for TCR Jbeta segments was used. The CDR3 region of rearranged TCR beta genes was amplified from genomic DNA by a multiplex PCR assay. Amplified TCR beta libraries were sequenced as 87-base-pair reads on the Illumina HiSeq System. Per the source publication's procedure: A later analysis counted about 82 million unique TCR beta chains across the 650 to 800 repertoires, and some 12 million of these chains were shared by at least two donors. Raw reads were error-corrected and collapsed into unique sequences with a nearest-neighbor algorithm that merged closely related sequences to remove PCR and sequencing errors. To assign V, D and J gene segments, CDR3 sequences were aligned to IMGT reference sequences. For a sequence to be retained, a match of at least six nucleotides to both a V gene segment and a J gene segment was required. Rearrangements were classified as productive when the CDR3 lacked stop codons and remained in frame with V and J, and all other rearrangements were classified as non-productive. Following IMGT convention, CDR3 was defined as the stretch from the second conserved V-encoded cysteine up to the conserved J-encoded phenylalanine. The earlier analysis of some 540 of the donors excluded any sequence lacking an unambiguous match to a single V gene segment. In an earlier analysis of a few hundred of the donors, V segments were called functional above 56.7% productive rearrangements and were called segregating when the between-donor standard deviation exceeded 5%. A statistical classification framework was built for diagnosing cytomegalovirus status from the catalog of TCR beta chain sequences. V and J gene assignment, in a later analysis, came from comparing TCR nucleotide sequences with IMGT/GENE-DB human TR gene sequences. In a later analysis, CDR3 sequences and most-parsimonious VDJ recombination scenarios were assigned using the TCRdist pipeline. A later analysis defined each TCR beta chain by its CDR3 amino acid sequence plus V-gene family, and excluded reads lacking a unique V-gene family. To address suspected cross-contamination and a sequencing artifact, a later analysis removed roughly 640 highly shared, low-generation-probability nucleotide sequences. For each public chain, a later analysis derived a clonal expansion index from normalized ranks of inferred template counts within each repertoire. Generation probabilities in a later analysis came from a VDJ recombination model fitted to out-of-frame rearrangements, and those results were checked against IGoR. Hypergeometric tests were used in a later analysis to score TCR-TCR, TCR-HLA and TCR-CMV co-occurrence, with a repertoire-size bias correction applied to the TCR pairs. To estimate false discovery rates, a later analysis permuted the HLA or CMV assignments 20 times. In a later analysis, co-occurring TCRs were grouped using DBSCAN, and TCRdist sequence similarity was added for clustering within HLA-allele-positive subsets. Repertoires with fewer than 30,000 or more than 120,000 public chains were left out of co-occurrence clustering, as were about five repertoires with anomalous nucleotide sharing. TCRdb stores this immuneACCESS table with in-frame sequences only. Part of the clones is absent; in the studies checked, under half of the shortfall reflects unresolved V genes, and no reason is known for the rest. V and J calls and clone size follow that table, whereas D and trimming were derived from the DNA. This sample gives approximately 60,000 clones in total; roughly 85% of them show up just once. The ten top clones hold roughly 1.5% of the sample.

The cohort comprised fewer than 750 healthy bone marrow donors. All cohort members were sampled while nominally healthy, although unrecorded immune exposures were likely present. The donor was CMV seronegative and was included in the group of approximately 350 seronegative cohort members. Each donor provided a peripheral blood sample, and peripheral blood mononuclear cells were used for TCR beta sequencing. The Qiagen DNeasy Blood Extraction Kit was used to extract genomic DNA from the blood cell samples. The investigation overall reported the following: The only immune exposure information available for the cohort was CMV serostatus. Most TCR sequences were seen in very few donors, while some public TCRs were found in many individuals. A later analysis found that TCR association rates varied across HLA loci, with DRB1 alleles showing the most associated TCRs and HLA-C alleles the fewest. Some IMGT-functional V segments, including TRBV6-2 and TRBV6-3, could not be distinguished by the 87-base-pair reads and were therefore excluded. In both the original and validation cohorts, the classifier was reported to diagnose cytomegalovirus status with high specificity and sensitivity. In a later genetic analysis, a missense DCLRE1C variant was associated with V-gene and J-gene trimming of TCR beta chains, and the association was replicated in an independent cohort. A group of highly shared sequence variants was considered likely to be a technical artifact of the sequencing pipeline. In the study, around 160 TCR beta chains were listed as associated with cytomegalovirus. Because counts were too low, roughly 16 rarely observed V segments, including chromosome 9 orphons, were excluded from the earlier analysis of about 500 of the donors. In this cohort, only TCR beta chains were sequenced, and detectable features were limited by the absence of alpha or paired-chain data. In vitro tests confirmed that a few of the cytomegalovirus-associated TCR beta chains recognize cytomegalovirus antigens. Because HLA typing was missing for some donors at each locus, association tests included only the typed subset. Specific HLA alleles were associated with 15,000 to 20,000 TCR beta sequences at a false discovery rate of 0.05 in a later analysis. In a later analysis, HLA-associated TCR beta chains were found to be more clonally expanded and to have lower generation probabilities than equally common non-associated chains. The authors suggested that the approach could potentially be extended to other disease states and immunological phenotypes. Several of the top co-occurrence clusters appeared to be linked to parvovirus B19, influenza, CMV and Epstein-Barr virus, according to a later analysis. An earlier analysis of 587 of the donors showed that most TCR beta V segments appeared in productive rearrangements either about 87% or about 30% of the time, which broadly matched IMGT annotations. Roughly uniform sequencing depth across donors was assumed in presence/absence analyses, although this assumption may not hold. When HLA alleles, especially DR and DQ, strongly co-occurred, attributing TCR associations to individual alleles was difficult. Linkage disequilibrium might explain the correlated functional status among segregating V segments, but an unknown experimental factor could not be excluded. In a later analysis, most CMV-associated TCR beta chains were found to appear HLA-restricted, with HLA associations seemingly driven largely by CMV exposure. A further reported finding was that TCR beta sequences accurately predicted the HLA-A and HLA-B alleles for most subjects in the first cohort. A later genetic analysis reported fewer N-insertions in productive TCRs among donors in an Asian-associated ancestry cluster than the approximately 700-donor mean.

Trimming at the junction amounts to 7 bases on V and 7 bases on J, and the germline ends lie 13 bases apart. The CDR3 has 13 amino acids, counting the end cysteine and phenylalanine. Only CDR3 DNA remains: 39 bases, in frame from the first base. Sequences WSHSY (CDR1) and SAAADI (CDR2) are obtained from the germline V gene. The V and J genes are TRBV10-2 and TRBJ2-2; TRBD2 is possibly the D segment (5 matching bases). This TCR came from a man aged 30 to 39 in good health and CMV-seronegative. The source material was PBMCs. In nucleotide form, the sequence is TGCGCCAGCACCTTGGACCGGGGCGGGGAGCTGTTTTTT. It translates to CASTLDRGGELFF.